These T cell receptor beta chains were read from a single sample in a study of response to subunit inactivated influenza vaccine. MiXCR, run by TCRdb on the RT-PCR reads, gives a single entry per CDR3 protein. The data hold a few hundred thousand distinct CDR3 sequences, with 11% to 15% observed a single time. This specimen consisted of PBMCs from blood, obtained 12 days after vaccination. The origin of the receptors is a man aged 50 to 59 who received an inactivated influenza vaccine. Both conserved end residues are part of each CDR3. Fields, in order: V gene, clone size, D gene, CDR3 length, J gene, CDR3 DNA, CDR3 protein. The D gene is left open where the match is weak. Size tells how often a clone was seen (once, few, many) or the class of an expanded clone, and some rows leave it out.

TRBV4-3,-,-,17,TRBJ2-1,TGCGCCAGCAGCCAAGCCATCGGACAGAATTACCACAATGAGCAGTTCTTC,CASSQAIGQNYHNEQFF
TRBV4-3,few,TRBD2,18,TRBJ2-7,TGCGCCAGCAGCCCAGGAGTGATAGCGGGAGCGGGAACCTACGAGCAGTACTTC,CASSPGVIAGAGTYEQYF
TRBV7-9,once,TRBD1,14,TRBJ2-7,TGTGCCAGCAGAAACCGGGACAGTAACTACGAGCAGTACTTC,CASRNRDSNYEQYF
TRBV11-1,-,-,18,TRBJ2-6,TGTGCCAGCAGCCGGGAGACAGGGTCCGTATCTGGGGCCAACGTCCTGACTTTC,CASSRETGSVSGANVLTF
TRBV14,few,TRBD1,16,TRBJ1-5,TGTGCCAGCAGCCAAGGGGACAGGGCGGTTAATCAGCCCCAGCATTTT,CASSQGDRAVNQPQHF
TRBV20-1,-,TRBD2,16,TRBJ2-1,TGCAGTGCTAGAGGTCGGGGACTAGCGGGTCCGGGTGAGCAGTTCTTC,CSARGRGLAGPGEQFF
TRBV20-1,-,-,16,TRBJ2-2,TGCAGTGCTAGAGATAGCTTACGGGGGAACACCGGGGAGCTGTTTTTT,CSARDSLRGNTGELFF
TRBV27,few,TRBD1,12,TRBJ2-1,TGTGCCAGCTCGACAGGGAATGGTGAGCAGTTCTTC,CASSTGNGEQFF
TRBV3-1,-,TRBD1,18,TRBJ2-7,TGTGCCAGCAGCCAAGGTGGCCTCGGGACAGGCCTTTCCTACGAGCAGTACTTC,CASSQGGLGTGLSYEQYF
TRBV11-2,few,-,14,TRBJ2-7,TGTGCCAGCAGCTTGCCGGGACTCGCATACGAGCAGTACTTC,CASSLPGLAYEQYF
TRBV2,-,-,15,TRBJ1-3,TGTGCCAGCAGTGAATCACGGGGGACCTTGAACACCATATATTTT,CASSESRGTLNTIYF
TRBV5-6,-,TRBD2,17,TRBJ2-5,TGTGCCAGCAGCTTTATAAGCGGGGGGGCCCTGCGAGAGACCCAGTACTTC,CASSFISGGALRETQYF
TRBV10-3,many,TRBD1,13,TRBJ2-7,TGTGCCATCAGCAGACAGGGGTCCTACGAGCAGTACTTC,CAISRQGSYEQYF
TRBV4-1,-,-,14,TRBJ2-7,TGCGCCAGCAGCACCCGGGACTTCTCCTACGAGCAGTACTTC,CASSTRDFSYEQYF
TRBV5-1,few,-,14,TRBJ1-2,TGCGCCAGCGGCCGGGACGGGACTAACTATGGCTACACCTTC,CASGRDGTNYGYTF
TRBV7-9,-,-,14,TRBJ1-5,TGTGCCAGCAGCTTAGGGGCAGGTAATCAGCCCCAGGATTTT,CASSLGAGNQPQDF
TRBV12-3/TRBV12-4,few,-,15,TRBJ2-5,TGTGCCAGCAGTTTAGCTCAGGGGTACCAAGAGACCCAGTACTTC,CASSLAQGYQETQYF